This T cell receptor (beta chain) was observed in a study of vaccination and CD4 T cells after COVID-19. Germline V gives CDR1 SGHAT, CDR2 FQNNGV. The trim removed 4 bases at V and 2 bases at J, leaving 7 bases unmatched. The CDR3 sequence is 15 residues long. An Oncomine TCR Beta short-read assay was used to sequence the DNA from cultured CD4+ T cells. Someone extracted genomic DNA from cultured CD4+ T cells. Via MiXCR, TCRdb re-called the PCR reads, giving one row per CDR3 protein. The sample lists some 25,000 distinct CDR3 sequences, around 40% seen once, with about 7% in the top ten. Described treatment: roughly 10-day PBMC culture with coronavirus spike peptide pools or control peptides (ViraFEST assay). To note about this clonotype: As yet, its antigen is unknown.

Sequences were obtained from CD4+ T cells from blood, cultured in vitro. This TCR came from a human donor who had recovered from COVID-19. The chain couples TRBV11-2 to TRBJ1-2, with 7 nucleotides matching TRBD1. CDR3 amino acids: CASSSKKTGNYGYTF. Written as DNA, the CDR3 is TGTGCCAGCAGCTCGAAAAAGACAGGGAACTATGGCTACACCTTC.